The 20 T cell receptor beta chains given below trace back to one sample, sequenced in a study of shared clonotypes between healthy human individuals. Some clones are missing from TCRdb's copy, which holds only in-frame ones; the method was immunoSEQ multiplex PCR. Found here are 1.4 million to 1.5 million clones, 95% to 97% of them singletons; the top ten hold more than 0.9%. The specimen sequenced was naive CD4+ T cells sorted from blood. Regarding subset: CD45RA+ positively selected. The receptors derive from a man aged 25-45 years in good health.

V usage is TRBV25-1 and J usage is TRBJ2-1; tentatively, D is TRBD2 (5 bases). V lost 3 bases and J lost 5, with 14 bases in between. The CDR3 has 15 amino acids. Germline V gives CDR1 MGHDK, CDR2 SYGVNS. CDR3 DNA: TGTGCCAGCAGTGACGCCAGGACTGGTAACAATGAGCAGTTCTTC. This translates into CASSDARTGNNEQFF.

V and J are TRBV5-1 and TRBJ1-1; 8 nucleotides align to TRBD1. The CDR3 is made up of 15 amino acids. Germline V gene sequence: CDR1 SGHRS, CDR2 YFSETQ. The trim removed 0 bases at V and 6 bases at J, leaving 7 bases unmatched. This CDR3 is CASSLGTGWVPEAFF. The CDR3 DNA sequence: TGCGCCAGCAGCTTGGGGACAGGGTGGGTCCCTGAAGCTTTCTTT.

The CDR3 loop is CASSYSKLAGDYEQYF. In nucleotides, the CDR3 is TGTGCCAGCAGTTACTCGAAGCTAGCGGGAGACTACGAGCAGTACTTC. The chain couples TRBV6-5 to TRBJ2-7, with TRBD2 identical over 10 bases. V gave up 0 bases and J gave up 3 bases; unmatched junction bases: 5. Germline assignment: CDR1 MNHEY and CDR2 SVGAGI. The CDR3 sequence is 16 residues long.

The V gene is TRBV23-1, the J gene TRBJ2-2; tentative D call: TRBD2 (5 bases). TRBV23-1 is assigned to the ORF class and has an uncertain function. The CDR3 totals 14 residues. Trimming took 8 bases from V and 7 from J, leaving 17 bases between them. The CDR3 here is CASEADTQHGELFF. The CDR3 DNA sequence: TGCGCCAGCGAAGCGGATACTCAACACGGGGAGCTGTTTTTT.

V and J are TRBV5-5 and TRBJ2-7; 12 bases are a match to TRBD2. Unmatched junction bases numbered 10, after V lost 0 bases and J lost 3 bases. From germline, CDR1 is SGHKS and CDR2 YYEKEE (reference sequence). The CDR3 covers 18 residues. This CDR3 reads CASSLVGTSGPKSYEQYF. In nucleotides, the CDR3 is TGTGCCAGCAGCTTGGTAGGGACTAGCGGGCCCAAGAGCTACGAGCAGTACTTC.

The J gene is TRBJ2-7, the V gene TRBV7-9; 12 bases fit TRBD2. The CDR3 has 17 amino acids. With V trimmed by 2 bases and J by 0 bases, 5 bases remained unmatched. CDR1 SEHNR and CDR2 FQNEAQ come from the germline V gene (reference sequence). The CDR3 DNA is TGTGCCAGCAGCTTATCTCCTAGCGGGAGGGCCTCCTACGAGCAGTACTTC. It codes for CASSLSPSGRASYEQYF.

The CDR3: CASSHLGGGHLANYGYTF. Written as DNA, the CDR3 is TGCGCCAGCAGCCACCTAGGGGGGGGGCATTTAGCTAACTATGGCTACACCTTC. The chain is built from TRBV4-1 and TRBJ1-2; possibly TRBD1 for D (6 bases). The CDR3 consists of 18 residues. Germline V gene lookup returns CDR1 MGHRA and CDR2 YSYEKL. Trimming stripped 3 bases from V and 0 bases from J, with 20 bases between.

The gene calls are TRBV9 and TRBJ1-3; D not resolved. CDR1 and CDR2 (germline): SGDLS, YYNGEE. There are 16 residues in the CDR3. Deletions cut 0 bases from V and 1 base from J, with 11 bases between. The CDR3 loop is CASSVGGKISGNTIYF. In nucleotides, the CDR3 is TGTGCCAGCAGCGTAGGGGGAAAGATATCTGGAAACACCATATATTTT.

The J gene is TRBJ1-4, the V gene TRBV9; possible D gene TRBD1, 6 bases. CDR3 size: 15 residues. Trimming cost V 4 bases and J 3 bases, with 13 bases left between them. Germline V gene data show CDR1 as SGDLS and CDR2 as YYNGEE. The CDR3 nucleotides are TGTGCCAGCAGCCCTGGGTGGACAGCTAATGAAAAACTGTTTTTT. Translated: CASSPGWTANEKLFF.

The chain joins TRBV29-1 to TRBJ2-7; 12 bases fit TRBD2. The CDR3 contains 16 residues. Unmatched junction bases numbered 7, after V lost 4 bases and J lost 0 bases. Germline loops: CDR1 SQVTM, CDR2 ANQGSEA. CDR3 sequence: CSVVTSGRPSSYEQYF. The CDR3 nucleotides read TGCAGCGTTGTGACTAGCGGGAGACCTAGCTCCTACGAGCAGTACTTC.

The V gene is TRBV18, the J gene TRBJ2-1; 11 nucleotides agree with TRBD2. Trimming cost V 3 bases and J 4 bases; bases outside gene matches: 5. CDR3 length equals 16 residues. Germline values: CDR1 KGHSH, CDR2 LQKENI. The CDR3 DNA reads TGTGCCAGCTCACCGCCGGGACTAGCGGAATACAATGAGCAGTTCTTC. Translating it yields CASSPPGLAEYNEQFF.

The CDR3 sequence: CASSQTGTGGYYEQYF. The CDR3 coding sequence is TGCGCCAGCAGCCAGACCGGGACAGGGGGCTACTACGAGCAGTACTTC. The V gene is TRBV4-3, the J gene TRBJ2-7; 12 positions agree with TRBD1. Germline values: CDR1 LGHNA, CDR2 YSLEER. The CDR3 loop spans 16 amino acids. The trim removed 3 bases at V and 3 bases at J, leaving 6 bases unmatched.

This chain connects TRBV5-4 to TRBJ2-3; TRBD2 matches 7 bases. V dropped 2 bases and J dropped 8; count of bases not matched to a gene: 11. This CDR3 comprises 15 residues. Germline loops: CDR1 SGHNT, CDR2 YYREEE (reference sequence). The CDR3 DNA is TGTGCCAGCAGCTTTTTTGGGCTAGCGGCAGTTACGCAGTATTTT. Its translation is CASSFFGLAAVTQYF.

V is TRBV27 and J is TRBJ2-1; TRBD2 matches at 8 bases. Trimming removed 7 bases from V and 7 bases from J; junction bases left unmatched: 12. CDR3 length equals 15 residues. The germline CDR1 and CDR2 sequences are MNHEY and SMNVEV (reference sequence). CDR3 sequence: CASNPSGRTLNEQFF. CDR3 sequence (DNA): TGTGCCAGCAACCCCAGCGGGAGAACGTTAAATGAGCAGTTCTTC.

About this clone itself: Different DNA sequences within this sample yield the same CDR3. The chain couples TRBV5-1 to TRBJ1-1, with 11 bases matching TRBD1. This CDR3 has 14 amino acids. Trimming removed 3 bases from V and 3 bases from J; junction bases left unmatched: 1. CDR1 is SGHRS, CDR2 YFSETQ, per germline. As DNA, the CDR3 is TGCGCCAGCAGCTCGGGACAGGGGGACACTGAAGCTTTCTTT. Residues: CASSSGQGDTEAFF. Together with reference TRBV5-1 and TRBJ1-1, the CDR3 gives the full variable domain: KAGVTQTPRYLIKTRGQQVTLSCSPISGHRSVSWYQQTPGQGLQFLFEYFSETQRNKGNFPGRFSGRQFSNSRSEMNVSTLELGDSALYLCASSSGQGDTEAFFGQGTRLTVV.

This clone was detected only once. DNA of the CDR3: TGTGCCTGGAGTGTAATTCGGGGCGGGAGGTACAATGAGCAGTTCTTC. Its translation is CAWSVIRGGRYNEQFF. The J gene is TRBJ2-1, the V gene TRBV30; TRBD2 agrees at 8 bases. The J segment lost 4 bases and the V segment lost 0 bases, leaving 8 bases of the junction unmatched. The CDR3 contains 16 residues. Per germline, CDR1 GTSNPN and CDR2 SVGIG (reference sequence). The full variable domain, completed using reference TRBV30 and TRBJ2-1, is SQTIHQWPATLVQPVGSPLSLECTVEGTSNPNLYWYRQAAGRGLQLLFYSVGIGQISSEVPQNLSASRPQDRQFILSSKKLLLSDSGFYLCAWSVIRGGRYNEQFFGPGTRLTVL.

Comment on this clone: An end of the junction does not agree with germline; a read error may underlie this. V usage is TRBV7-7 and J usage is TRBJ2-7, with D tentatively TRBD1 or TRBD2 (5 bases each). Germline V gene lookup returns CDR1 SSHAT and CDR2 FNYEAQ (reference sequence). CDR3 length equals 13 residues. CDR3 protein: CASSPTLGDEQYF. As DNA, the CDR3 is TGTGCTAGCAGCCCGACTTTGGGGGACGAGCAGTACTTC.

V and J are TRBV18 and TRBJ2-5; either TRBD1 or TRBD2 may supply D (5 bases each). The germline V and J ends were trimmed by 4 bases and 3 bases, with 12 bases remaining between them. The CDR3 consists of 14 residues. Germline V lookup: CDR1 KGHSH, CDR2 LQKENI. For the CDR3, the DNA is TGTGCCAGCTCACTCGAGGGACGGGAAGAGACCCAGTACTTC. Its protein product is CASSLEGREETQYF.

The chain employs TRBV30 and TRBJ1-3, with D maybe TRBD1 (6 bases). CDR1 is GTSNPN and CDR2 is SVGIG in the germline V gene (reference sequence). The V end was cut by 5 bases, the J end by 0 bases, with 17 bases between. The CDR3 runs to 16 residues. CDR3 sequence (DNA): TGTGCCTGGTCCTCGCTTCGACAGGTCTCTGGAAACACCATATATTTT. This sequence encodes CAWSSLRQVSGNTIYF.

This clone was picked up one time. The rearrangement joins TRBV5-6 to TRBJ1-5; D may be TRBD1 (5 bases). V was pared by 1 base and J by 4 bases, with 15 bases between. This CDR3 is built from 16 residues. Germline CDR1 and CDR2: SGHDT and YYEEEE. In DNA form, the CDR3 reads TGTGCCAGCAGCTTGTTTCACGCACCAGGGAATCAGCCCCAGCATTTT. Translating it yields CASSLFHAPGNQPQHF.